Below are 27 T cell receptor beta chains sequenced from a single sample in a study of blood T cell repertoires in COVID-19. Produced via immunoSEQ multiplex PCR; TCRdb's table is partial and in-frame only. The data hold 300,000 to 450,000 clones, with over 75% observed a single time. The sequenced sample consisted of peripheral blood. These TCRs come from a woman in her 30s with COVID-19, enrolled during active disease.

The rearrangement links TRBV5-5 to TRBJ2-7; weak D call: TRBD1 (6 bases). Trimming removed 3 bases at V and 1 base at J, with 11 bases between. Germline V gives CDR1 SGHKS, CDR2 YYEKEE (reference sequence). There are 14 residues in the CDR3. CDR3 in amino acids: CASSSGQGSYEQYF. CDR3 DNA: TGTGCCAGCAGCTCGGGGCAGGGGTCCTACGAGCAGTACTTC.

V usage is TRBV7-2 and J usage is TRBJ1-2, with D possibly being TRBD1 (5 bases). Per the germline V gene, CDR1 is SGHTA and CDR2 is FQGNSA. V was shortened by 4 bases and J by 7 bases, with 13 bases between the two germline ends. The CDR3 runs 13 residues. The CDR3 spells CASSSFGHSGYTF. The CDR3 region has the DNA TGTGCCAGCAGCTCCTTCGGACACTCTGGCTACACCTTC.

The chain combines TRBV19 with TRBJ2-3; 12 positions match TRBD2. This CDR3 has 16 residues. Germline V gene sequence: CDR1 LNHDA, CDR2 SQIVND (reference sequence). Trimming removed 6 bases from V and 2 bases from J; junction bases left unmatched: 6. The CDR3 loop reads CASSPTSGSPTDTQYF. For the CDR3, the DNA is TGTGCCAGTAGCCCGACTAGCGGGAGTCCCACAGATACGCAGTATTTT.

This clone was detected many times. This chain uses TRBV12-3 or TRBV12-4 with TRBJ1-1, with D uncertain. This CDR3 contains 13 residues. Trimming stripped 8 bases from V and 0 bases from J, with 10 bases between. CDR3 in DNA: TGTGCCAGCGGAAACAGCTTGAACACTGAAGCTTTCTTT. Amino acid sequence: CASGNSLNTEAFF.

V gene TRBV7-2 combines with J gene TRBJ2-7; TRBD2 matches at 7 bases. The CDR3 runs 15 residues. V was clipped by 5 bases and J by 2 bases; unmatched bases: 9. Germline V gene lookup returns CDR1 SGHTA and CDR2 FQGNSA. The DNA for the CDR3 is TGTGCCAGCAGCCCCAGTTGGGACTACACCTACGAGCAGTACTTC. This encodes CASSPSWDYTYEQYF.

This clone turned up a few times. The rearrangement links TRBV6-5 to TRBJ2-3; D may be TRBD2 (7 bases). In germline, CDR1 is MNHEY, CDR2 SVGAGI. This CDR3 has 14 amino acids. V lost 8 bases and J 4 bases, leaving 16 bases between the germline ends. For the CDR3, the DNA is TGTGCCAGCGACCCAGTGGGGGGGCCAGATACGCAGTATTTT. It codes for CASDPVGGPDTQYF.

The sample holds one count of this clone. The chain uses TRBV6-5 and TRBJ2-7; D is unclear. Trimming removed 4 bases from V and 0 bases from J, with 13 bases in between. Germline values: CDR1 MNHEY, CDR2 SVGAGI. This CDR3 is 15 amino acids long. In DNA form, the CDR3 reads TGTGCCAGCAGTTCATCTTTACCTATCTCCTACGAGCAGTACTTC. This sequence encodes CASSSSLPISYEQYF.

The rearrangement uses TRBV11-2 and TRBJ2-3; 7 bases agree with TRBD2. This CDR3 spans 16 amino acids. The trim removed 4 bases at V and 2 bases at J, leaving 9 bases unmatched. Germline CDR1 reads SGHAT; CDR2 reads FQNNGV. As DNA, the CDR3 is TGTGCCAGCAGCTACGGACTAGTCCCATCCACAGATACGCAGTATTTT. It is translated as CASSYGLVPSTDTQYF. Full variable domain (remainder filled in from reference TRBV11-2 and TRBJ2-3): EAGVAQSPRYKIIEKRQSVAFWCNPISGHATLYWYQQILGQGPKLLIQFQNNGVVDDSQLPKDRFSAERLKGVDSTLKIQPAKLEDSAVYLCASSYGLVPSTDTQYFGPGTRLTVL.

This chain connects TRBV5-5 to TRBJ2-7, with 7 positions matching TRBD2. Germline CDR1 and CDR2: SGHKS and YYEKEE (reference sequence). With 2 bases clipped from V and 2 bases from J, the junction kept 13 bases outside the gene matches. The CDR3 has 17 residues. This CDR3 is CASSFWAGVGRTYEQYF. CDR3 nucleotide sequence: TGTGCCAGCAGCTTTTGGGCTGGGGTCGGGAGGACCTACGAGCAGTACTTC.

The rearrangement uses TRBV7-9 and TRBJ1-1, with a possible D match to TRBD1 (6 bases). With 5 bases removed from V and 5 bases from J, the gap between germline ends came to 15 bases. The CDR3 is made up of 14 amino acids. CDR1 is SEHNR, CDR2 FQNEAQ, per germline (reference sequence). Here the CDR3 DNA reads TGTGCCAGCAGCCAAGGACAGCGTGAGACTGAAGCTTTCTTT. The encoded protein is CASSQGQRETEAFF.

V usage is TRBV19 and J usage is TRBJ2-2, with D perhaps matching TRBD1 (6 bases). Germline V gene data show CDR1 as LNHDA and CDR2 as SQIVND (reference sequence). CDR3 length: 15 residues. V was pared by 3 bases and J by 2 bases, with 10 bases between. DNA for the CDR3: TGTGCCAGTAGTATCAGGGGCCGCAACACCGGGGAGCTGTTTTTT. Translated: CASSIRGRNTGELFF.

The rearrangement uses TRBV7-2 and TRBJ1-1, with D maybe TRBD1 (6 bases). CDR1 and CDR2 from the germline V gene are SGHTA and FQGNSA. V lost 4 bases and J lost 0, with 12 bases in between. The CDR3 runs 15 residues. The CDR3 DNA is TGTGCCAGCAGCTCCGAAGGGGGTTTGAACACTGAAGCTTTCTTT. It yields the protein CASSSEGGLNTEAFF.

The gene calls are TRBV4-1 and TRBJ1-6; no clear D. The CDR3 runs to 15 residues. Germline V CDR1 and CDR2: MGHRA, YSYEKL. The V end lost 3 bases, the J end lost 8 bases, and 14 bases lay between the germline ends. CDR3 sequence reads: CASSQIPRTDSPLHF. The CDR3 DNA sequence: TGCGCCAGCAGCCAGATTCCCCGCACTGATTCACCCCTCCACTTT.

The V and J genes are TRBV10-2 and TRBJ2-2; TRBD2 matches 10 bases. V was pared by 6 bases and J by 2 bases, with 6 bases of the junction left unmatched. The germline V gene encodes CDR1 WSHSY and CDR2 SAAADI. The CDR3 is made up of 16 amino acids. The CDR3 DNA reads TGCGCCAGCAGGGGACTAGCGCCTTTCAACACCGGGGAGCTGTTTTTT. Its translation is CASRGLAPFNTGELFF.

The CDR3 is CASSLYGTLAVRRVYNEQFF. The CDR3 bases are TGTGCCAGCAGTTTATACGGGACCCTAGCGGTCCGGCGGGTCTACAATGAGCAGTTCTTC. The rearrangement links TRBV28 to TRBJ2-1, with TRBD2 matching 7 bases. The junction had 18 bases not matched to a gene; V was cut back by 1 base and J by 3 bases. This CDR3 has 20 residues. Germline V CDR1 and CDR2: MDHEN, SYDVKM.

The rearrangement uses TRBV6-5 and TRBJ2-7, with D uncertain. The germline V gene has CDR1 MNHEY and CDR2 SVGAGI. The CDR3 spans 15 residues. V was shortened by 2 bases and J by 0 bases, with 11 bases between the two germline ends. The CDR3 loop is CASSYMFHSSYEQYF. The CDR3 coding sequence is TGTGCCAGCAGTTACATGTTCCACAGCTCCTACGAGCAGTACTTC.

The rearrangement uses TRBV5-1 and TRBJ2-1; D remains unclear. V was shortened by 0 bases and J by 4 bases, with 23 bases between the two germline ends. The CDR3 totals 19 residues. CDR1 SGHRS and CDR2 YFSETQ come from the germline V gene. The CDR3 DNA reads TGCGCCAGCAGCTTGGACCTAAGACACCCGTCCCCCTCTTACAATGAGCAGTTCTTC. Translated, it gives CASSLDLRHPSPSYNEQFF. The variable domain in full, with the rest retrieved from reference TRBV5-1 and TRBJ2-1, is KAGVTQTPRYLIKTRGQQVTLSCSPISGHRSVSWYQQTPGQGLQFLFEYFSETQRNKGNFPGRFSGRQFSNSRSEMNVSTLELGDSALYLCASSLDLRHPSPSYNEQFFGPGTRLTVL.

The chain recombines TRBV28 with TRBJ2-7; 7 bases are a match to TRBD1. Looked up from germline, CDR1 is MDHEN and CDR2 is SYDVKM. The CDR3 consists of 12 residues. Trimming took 7 bases from V and 2 from J; bases not matched to a gene: 2. The CDR3 protein is CASTGTAYEQYF. The CDR3 nucleotides read TGTGCCAGCACCGGGACAGCCTACGAGCAGTACTTC.

V gene TRBV5-6 combines with J gene TRBJ2-7; TRBD1 matches 7 bases. The CDR3 has 13 residues. Germline CDR1 is SGHDT and CDR2 is YYEEEE. J was trimmed by 3 bases and V by 3 bases; bases with no gene match: 3. The CDR3 sequence is CASSWRQGYEQYF. CDR3 coding DNA: TGTGCCAGCAGCTGGAGACAGGGCTACGAGCAGTACTTC.

The chain employs TRBV5-1 and TRBJ2-2; 7 nucleotides agree with TRBD2. The germline gives CDR1 SGHRS, CDR2 YFSETQ. V gave up 2 bases and J gave up 0 bases; unmatched junction bases: 4. CDR3 length: 16 residues. The chain's CDR3 is CASSFLAGSNTGELFF. The DNA for the CDR3 is TGCGCCAGCAGCTTCTTAGCGGGCTCGAACACCGGGGAGCTGTTTTTT.

In its sample, this clone was seen once. This rearrangement joins TRBV6-6 to TRBJ1-1; D remains ambiguous. Trimming removed 1 base at V and 5 bases at J, with 11 bases between. The CDR3 covers 14 residues. CDR1 MNHNY and CDR2 SVGAGI come from the germline V gene (reference sequence). CDR3 loop: CASSYFSRRTEAFF. CDR3 sequence (DNA): TGTGCCAGCAGTTACTTCTCGAGGCGGACTGAAGCTTTCTTT.

The rearrangement links TRBV9 to TRBJ2-1; TRBD1 aligns across 7 bases. Germline CDR1 reads SGDLS; CDR2 reads YYNGEE. There are 16 residues in the CDR3. The ends lost 3 bases at V and 3 bases at J; junction bases unmatched: 9. Here the CDR3 DNA reads TGTGCCAGCAGCGCGGCCGGGCAGGGGGTCTACAATGAGCAGTTCTTC. Translating gives CASSAAGQGVYNEQFF.

Regarding this clone: Distinct nucleotide sequences in the sample also encode this CDR3. The chain couples TRBV11-3 to TRBJ2-3; D is unresolved. The CDR3 consists of 14 residues. Germline-derived CDR1 and CDR2 are SGHNT and YENEEA. Trimming removed 1 base from V and 0 bases from J, with 5 bases in between. The CDR3 here is CASSLGRSTDTQYF. As DNA, the CDR3 is TGTGCCAGCAGCTTAGGTCGGAGCACAGATACGCAGTATTTT.

The rearrangement joins TRBV30 to TRBJ2-3; TRBD1 is a possible D gene (6 bases). Per the germline V gene, CDR1 is GTSNPN and CDR2 is SVGIG (reference sequence). Trimming shortened V by 4 bases and J by 2 bases, and 13 bases separated the two germline ends. This CDR3 is 14 amino acids long. CDR3 coding DNA: TGTGCCTGGACGCGGCAGGGGACCACAGATACGCAGTATTTT. Encoded protein: CAWTRQGTTDTQYF.

The DNA for the CDR3 is TGTGCCTCCCCTCCAAGTGGCGACCGGACTTTTGGAGGCAAACTGTTTTTT. Protein product: CASPPSGDRTFGGKLFF. V and J are TRBV5-3 and TRBJ1-4, with D unresolved. TRBV5-3 is an open reading frame, and its role is uncertain. The CDR3 runs to 17 residues. The germline V and J ends were trimmed by 10 bases and 11 bases, with 33 bases remaining between them.

J is TRBJ2-1 and V is TRBV6-2 or TRBV6-3, with 8 bases fitting TRBD2. The J segment lost 8 bases and the V segment lost 3 bases, leaving 3 bases of the junction unmatched. The CDR3 contains 13 residues. CDR1 and CDR2 (germline): MNHEY, SVGEGT. The CDR3 nucleotides are TGTGCCAGCAGTTATGCGGGGGGTGATGAGCAGTTCTTC. It codes for CASSYAGGDEQFF.

V gene TRBV11-2 combines with J gene TRBJ2-7, with 7 bases lining up with TRBD2. The V gene's germline CDR1 is SGHAT and CDR2 FQNNGV. The CDR3 length is 14 residues. Trimming cost V 5 bases and J 4 bases; bases outside gene matches: 8. This chain's CDR3 is CASSGAGVPYEQYF. The CDR3 nucleotides are TGTGCCAGCAGCGGGGCGGGAGTGCCGTACGAGCAGTACTTC. Looking up the rest from reference TRBV11-2 and TRBJ2-7 gives the full variable domain: EAGVAQSPRYKIIEKRQSVAFWCNPISGHATLYWYQQILGQGPKLLIQFQNNGVVDDSQLPKDRFSAERLKGVDSTLKIQPAKLEDSAVYLCASSGAGVPYEQYFGPGTRLTVT.